These 18 T cell receptor beta chains were all obtained from the same sample, sequenced in a study of T cell responses to AZD1222 COVID-19 vaccine. TCRdb keeps only in-frame clones here, not all; method: immunoSEQ multiplex PCR. The sample lists 100,000 to 150,000 clones; about nine tenths were seen once. Sequencing was performed on peripheral blood, taken on day 0 of AZD1222 vaccination. These receptors were obtained from an adult in good health.

This chain's CDR3 is CASSLASTDQPQHF. The CDR3 nucleotides are TGTGCCAGCAGCTTAGCTAGTACGGATCAGCCCCAGCATTTT. The V gene is TRBV11-2, the J gene TRBJ1-5; D not certain. This CDR3 is built from 14 residues. Per germline, CDR1 SGHAT and CDR2 FQNNGV. Trimming cost V 1 base and J 5 bases, with 9 bases left between them.

This chain uses TRBV28 with TRBJ2-2; D is possibly TRBD2 (5 bases). CDR1 and CDR2 from the germline V gene are MDHEN and SYDVKM. The CDR3 sequence is 15 residues long. The V and J ends lost 9 bases and 6 bases respectively, with 20 bases between them. CDR3 protein: CASGWGVGRAGELFF. In DNA form, the CDR3 reads TGTGCCAGTGGATGGGGAGTCGGTAGAGCCGGGGAGCTGTTTTTT.

The chain links TRBV28 to TRBJ2-3; perhaps TRBD2 as D (6 bases). Trimming cost V 6 bases and J 5 bases, with 12 bases left between them. The germline V gene has CDR1 MDHEN and CDR2 SYDVKM. CDR3 length: 13 residues. CDR3 protein: CASRGGVGDTQYF. DNA for the CDR3: TGTGCCAGCAGGGGGGGAGTTGGAGATACGCAGTATTTT.

This sequence joins TRBV11-3 and TRBJ2-1; the match to TRBD2 covers 11 bases. V trimming: 3 bases; J trimming: 7 bases; junction bases outside the gene matches: 14. This CDR3 is built from 18 residues. From germline, CDR1 is SGHNT and CDR2 YENEEA. DNA for the CDR3: TGTGCCAGCAGCTTGACCACTAGCGGGAGTCCGAGGGCGAATGAGCAGTTCTTC. Translating gives CASSLTTSGSPRANEQFF.

The chain carries TRBV28 and TRBJ1-2; D gene ambiguous. Trimming cost V 2 bases and J 0 bases, with 10 bases left between them. This CDR3 comprises 15 residues. CDR1 is MDHEN, CDR2 SYDVKM, per germline. The CDR3 is CASSLSRTANYGYTF. The CDR3 coding sequence is TGTGCCAGCAGTTTAAGCCGGACGGCTAACTATGGCTACACCTTC.

The rearrangement uses TRBV3-1 (or the pseudogene TRBV3-2) and TRBJ2-7; 7 bases are a match to TRBD2. The ends lost 0 bases at V and 5 bases at J; junction bases unmatched: 13. Germline V gene sequence: CDR1 LGHDT, CDR2 YNNKEL (reference sequence). The CDR3 is 17 residues long. The CDR3, as DNA: TGTGCCAGCAGCCAAGATCGATGGGGGGGAATCGTAGACGAGCAGTACTTC. Translation: CASSQDRWGGIVDEQYF.

This chain connects TRBV7-9 to TRBJ2-5; D unclear. Germline V CDR1 and CDR2: SEHNR, FQNEAQ (reference sequence). The CDR3 extends over 14 amino acids. Trimming cost V 2 bases and J 1 base, with 8 bases left between them. The CDR3 loop is CASSLRQTQETQYF. In DNA form, the CDR3 reads TGTGCCAGCAGCTTAAGGCAGACCCAAGAGACCCAGTACTTC.

This clone appeared a single time. V gene TRBV6-5 combines with J gene TRBJ2-2; D unclear. CDR3 length equals 13 residues. The germline V and J ends were trimmed by 2 bases and 7 bases, with 8 bases remaining between them. Germline CDR1 MNHEY, CDR2 SVGAGI. DNA of the CDR3: TGTGCCAGCAGTTACACGTTCGGCGGGGAGCTGTTTTTT. Amino acid sequence: CASSYTFGGELFF.

This clone was seen a handful of times. The genes are TRBV3-1 (or the pseudogene TRBV3-2) and TRBJ1-5; D ambiguous. V lost 2 bases to trimming and J lost 9 bases, with 14 bases between them. The germline CDR1 and CDR2 sequences are LGHDT and YNNKEL (reference sequence). The length of the CDR3 is 14 residues. CDR3: CASSQRVEGAPQHF. CDR3 DNA sequence: TGTGCCAGCAGCCAAAGAGTTGAGGGAGCGCCCCAGCATTTT.

The chain combines TRBV9 with TRBJ2-1, with 7 bases aligning to TRBD1. Germline-derived CDR1 and CDR2 are SGDLS and YYNGEE. The CDR3 extends over 13 amino acids. Trimming at V came to 4 bases and at J to 10 bases, leaving 8 bases not matched to a gene. The CDR3 DNA sequence: TGTGCCAGCAGCCCTAGTTGGGGACAGGAGCAGTTCTTC. It is translated as CASSPSWGQEQFF.

As concerns this clone: One end of the junction is discordant with germline, which a read error may explain. V gene TRBV3-1 (or the pseudogene TRBV3-2) combines with J gene TRBJ2-5; D is ambiguous. From germline, CDR1 is LGHDT and CDR2 YNNKEL (reference sequence). The CDR3 has 13 amino acids. Here the CDR3 DNA reads TGTGCCAGTAGCCAAGTTATCTCGAGGACCCAGTACTTC. Protein sequence: CASSQVISRTQYF.

The chain links TRBV6-5 to TRBJ1-5; D is possibly TRBD1 (5 bases). This CDR3 spans 13 amino acids. The V and J ends lost 8 bases and 6 bases respectively, with 14 bases between them. Germline V gene sequence: CDR1 MNHEY, CDR2 SVGAGI. Written as DNA, the CDR3 is TGTGCCAGCGAGACAGAGCCCATTCAGCCCCAGCATTTT. It translates to CASETEPIQPQHF.

V is TRBV19 and J is TRBJ2-1; 7 bases line up with TRBD2. The CDR3 contains 14 residues. The germline gives CDR1 LNHDA, CDR2 SQIVND (reference sequence). The V and J ends lost 6 bases and 6 bases, in that order; junction bases with no gene match: 8. The CDR3 DNA reads TGTGCCAGTAGGATGGTAGCGGGTGGCAATGAGCAGTTCTTC. This sequence encodes CASRMVAGGNEQFF.

As DNA, the CDR3 is TGTGCCAGCAGCAGGAGGGACAGGGCGGTGGAGACCCAGTACTTC. It yields the protein CASSRRDRAVETQYF. The chain combines TRBV7-2 with TRBJ2-5; 9 bases map to TRBD1. The CDR3 spans 15 residues. Germline trimming cut 5 bases from V and 5 bases from J; bases unmatched to any gene: 9. CDR1 is SGHTA and CDR2 is FQGNSA in the germline V gene.

The chain couples TRBV5-4 to TRBJ2-5; D remains ambiguous. The V end lost 6 bases, the J end lost 4 bases, and 13 bases lay between the germline ends. This CDR3 region has 13 residues. Germline V lookup: CDR1 SGHNT, CDR2 YYREEE (reference sequence). CDR3 in amino acids: CASTPGLGETQYF. The CDR3 DNA reads TGTGCCAGCACCCCGGGCTTGGGAGAGACCCAGTACTTC.

The chain recombines TRBV19 with TRBJ1-3; TRBD1 might be the D (5 bases). Germline V gives CDR1 LNHDA, CDR2 SQIVND (reference sequence). The V and J ends lost 4 bases and 0 bases respectively, with 7 bases between them. This CDR3 is built from 14 residues. The CDR3 sequence is CASSTQGSGNTIYF. The CDR3 bases are TGTGCCAGTAGTACGCAGGGCTCTGGAAACACCATATATTTT.

The chain links TRBV7-2 to TRBJ2-5; TRBD2 matches at 13 bases. Germline-derived CDR1 and CDR2 are SGHTA and FQGNSA. The CDR3 has 17 residues. The V and J ends lost 5 bases and 5 bases, in that order; junction bases with no gene match: 11. The CDR3 DNA reads TGTGCCAGCAGCCCATATCCGGGACTAGCGGGAATCGAGACCCAGTACTTC. Amino acids: CASSPYPGLAGIETQYF.

The chain employs TRBV5-1 and TRBJ2-3; D may be TRBD2 (5 bases). Trimming took off 0 bases at V and 2 bases at J, with 10 bases between the two ends. The germline V gene encodes CDR1 SGHRS and CDR2 YFSETQ. The CDR3 extends over 15 amino acids. CDR3 protein: CASSLAQRYTDTQYF. The CDR3 DNA sequence: TGCGCCAGCAGCTTGGCCCAGCGGTACACAGATACGCAGTATTTT.